This T cell receptor (beta chain) was identified during a study of blood T cells in healthy people across ages. As regards this clonotype: What it binds is not known.

Primed by a sample-barcoded 5' primer and a J-beta primer mix, a second PCR proceeded for roughly 6 to 12 cycles. A single record per CDR3 protein comes from TCRdb applying MiXCR to the 5' RACE reads. The sample has 1 million or so distinct CDR3 sequences, 40% to 45% seen once. Study-level findings and limits: TCR beta diversity per million T cells fell roughly linearly with age. Diversity estimated from one million T cells was considered an underestimate.

The sequenced material came from blood. The clonotype originates from a woman aged 55-70 years in good health.

In DNA, the CDR3 is TGTGCCAGCAGCGGCAGGGGGGCTAGCAATCAGCCCCAGCATTTT. Its translation is CASSGRGASNQPQHF. The chain combines TRBV27 with TRBJ1-5; 7 positions match TRBD1. Trimming took 6 bases from V and 0 from J; bases not matched to a gene: 5. The CDR3 sequence is 15 residues long. Germline loops: CDR1 MNHEY, CDR2 SMNVEV (reference sequence).